The 19 T cell receptor beta chains listed next were all sequenced from one sample in a study of beta chain features in type 1 diabetes. Reverse transcribing all isolated RNA meant expressed TCRB transcripts were sequenced. Clones were read by immunoSEQ multiplex PCR, and TCRdb kept only the in-frame ones, dropping some. The data hold over 300,000 clones, with 6.5% to 10% observed a single time. Sequences were obtained from central memory CD4+ T cells from blood. The origin of the receptors is a woman younger than 35 in good health.

This clone appeared a few times. The chain employs TRBV5-1 and TRBJ1-1; D perhaps matches TRBD1 (6 bases). The CDR3 length is 15 residues. The V and J ends lost 0 bases and 3 bases respectively, with 12 bases between them. The germline gives CDR1 SGHRS, CDR2 YFSETQ. The CDR3 DNA sequence: TGCGCCAGCAGCTTGGTTGGGGGCTTGGACACTGAAGCTTTCTTT. This codes for CASSLVGGLDTEAFF.

This clone was observed once. V gene TRBV4-1 combines with J gene TRBJ2-1, with D unclear. Germline loops: CDR1 MGHRA, CDR2 YSYEKL. The CDR3 runs 15 residues. V gave up 1 base and J gave up 4 bases, with 11 bases separating them. The CDR3 is CASSQGVEAYNEQFF. CDR3 nucleotide sequence: TGCGCCAGCAGCCAAGGGGTCGAGGCTTACAATGAGCAGTTCTTC.

This clone was detected many times. The chain is built from TRBV10-3 and TRBJ1-5; D unresolved. CDR1 is ENHRY and CDR2 is SYGVKD in the germline V gene. The CDR3 loop spans 13 amino acids. V lost 2 bases, J lost 0 bases, and 2 bases lay in between. CDR3 DNA: TGTGCCATCAGTGAGAGTAGCAATCAGCCCCAGCATTTT. It yields the protein CAISESSNQPQHF.

This clone was counted at least ten times. The chain couples TRBV4-3 to TRBJ2-1, with TRBD1 identical over 7 bases. The V gene's germline CDR1 is LGHNA and CDR2 YSLEER. Losses at the gene ends were 0 bases for V and 9 bases for J; bases not matched to a gene: 8. CDR3 length: 15 residues. The CDR3 DNA is TGCGCCAGCAGCCAAGAACCGGGACAGATAAGTGAGCAGTTCTTC. Its protein is CASSQEPGQISEQFF.

Only a few counts were recorded for this clone. The chain employs TRBV10-3 and TRBJ2-1; 9 bases match TRBD2. The V and J ends lost 8 bases and 5 bases, in that order; junction bases with no gene match: 7. This CDR3 contains 14 residues. Germline V gives CDR1 ENHRY, CDR2 SYGVKD. The CDR3 reads CAIDRLADDNEQFF. CDR3 nucleotides: TGTGCCATCGACCGACTAGCGGATGACAATGAGCAGTTCTTC.

There are many counts of this clone. The rearrangement joins TRBV6-6 to TRBJ2-1, with a tentative D call TRBD1 (6 bases). The CDR3 runs to 12 residues. Germline-derived CDR1 and CDR2 are MNHNY and SVGAGI (reference sequence). The V end was cut by 6 bases, the J end by 5 bases, with 8 bases between. This CDR3 is CASRRTDNEQFF. The CDR3, as DNA: TGTGCCAGCAGGAGGACAGACAATGAGCAGTTCTTC.

This clone has just a few counts. One end of the junction does not line up with germline, which may come from a read error. The J gene is TRBJ2-4, the V gene TRBV19, with D possibly being TRBD1 (6 bases). The germline CDR1 and CDR2 sequences are LNHDA and SQIVND (reference sequence). The CDR3 has 12 amino acids. The CDR3 DNA sequence: TGTGCCAGTAGTGCCAACTCAGGGGCCCTATGCTTC. It is translated as CASSANSGALCF.

This clone has just a few counts. The chain recombines TRBV7-2 with TRBJ1-5; TRBD1 is a possible D gene (6 bases). Germline loops: CDR1 SGHTA, CDR2 FQGNSA. Deletions cut 5 bases from V and 6 bases from J, with 11 bases between. The CDR3 sequence is 13 residues long. For the CDR3, the DNA is TGTGCCAGCAGCCCGATAGGGGGTCAGCCCCAGCATTTT. Translating it yields CASSPIGGQPQHF.

The chain links TRBV11-2 to TRBJ2-5, with unresolved D. V was trimmed by 2 bases and J by 4 bases, leaving 5 bases between them. The CDR3 has 12 residues. CDR1 is SGHAT, CDR2 FQNNGV, per germline. The CDR3 is CASSLSPETQYF. In DNA form, the CDR3 reads TGTGCCAGCAGCTTAAGTCCAGAGACCCAGTACTTC.

The chain joins TRBV7-3 to TRBJ2-1; D is tentatively TRBD1 or TRBD2 (5 bases each). CDR3 size: 14 residues. V was pared by 4 bases and J by 6 bases, with 13 bases between. Germline-derived CDR1 and CDR2 are SGHTA and FQGTGA. DNA of the CDR3: TGTGCCAGCAGCTCCCAGGGCGGAGGCAATGAGCAGTTCTTC. It encodes CASSSQGGGNEQFF.

The chain uses TRBV18 and TRBJ1-2, with unresolved D. Trimming stripped 3 bases from V and 8 bases from J, with 13 bases between. The CDR3 is 13 residues long. In germline, CDR1 is KGHSH, CDR2 LQKENI. Written as DNA, the CDR3 is TGTGCCAGCTCACCCCACCCGGGGAAAGGCTACACCTTC. Its translation: CASSPHPGKGYTF.

The CDR3 spells CASSSDDTGVMTDTQYF. The CDR3 DNA reads as TGTGCCAGCAGCTCCGACGACACGGGAGTTATGACAGATACGCAGTATTTT. The V gene is TRBV21-1, the J gene TRBJ2-3; the table's D call, TRBD2, was not checked against the DNA. TRBV21-1 is deemed a pseudogene. The CDR3 loop spans 17 amino acids.

In its sample, this clone was seen a few times. The chain joins TRBV5-4 to TRBJ2-3; 9 bases are a match to TRBD1. V was pared by 2 bases and J by 2 bases, with 9 bases of the junction left unmatched. CDR3 size: 17 residues. From germline, CDR1 is SGHNT and CDR2 YYREEE (reference sequence). Here the CDR3 DNA reads TGTGCCAGCAGCTTAACAGGGGGCCCCGTCCTCACAGATACGCAGTATTTT. Its protein is CASSLTGGPVLTDTQYF.

This clone was detected a few times. The CDR3 region has the DNA TGTGCCAGCAGTTCACTAGCGGGAGCTAGCTACGAGCAGTACTTC. It translates to CASSSLAGASYEQYF. This rearrangement joins TRBV28 to TRBJ2-7, with 11 bases fitting TRBD2. Germline trimming cut 4 bases from V and 3 bases from J; bases unmatched to any gene: 5. The CDR3 has 15 residues. Germline V gives CDR1 MDHEN, CDR2 SYDVKM.

The chain combines TRBV9 with TRBJ2-1; D not resolved. Trimming removed 0 bases at V and 4 bases at J, with 5 bases between. Germline lookup yields CDR1 SGDLS and CDR2 YYNGEE. The CDR3 covers 13 residues. The CDR3 DNA is TGTGCCAGCAGCGTAGCTCAGTACAATGAGCAGTTCTTC. Translation: CASSVAQYNEQFF. Full variable domain (missing parts from reference TRBV9 and TRBJ2-1): DSGVTQTPKHLITATGQRVTLRCSPRSGDLSVYWYQQSLDQGLQFLIQYYNGEERAKGNILERFSAQQFPDLHSELNLSSLELGDSALYFCASSVAQYNEQFFGPGTRLTVL.

With respect to this clone: The sample has other DNA sequences that encode this CDR3 too. V gene TRBV29-1 combines with J gene TRBJ1-1; D is unclear. V gave up 5 bases and J gave up 5 bases, with 6 bases separating them. The CDR3 sequence is 10 residues long. The germline gives CDR1 SQVTM, CDR2 ANQGSEA. The CDR3 protein is CSVSGTEAFF. Written as DNA, the CDR3 is TGCAGCGTTTCCGGGACTGAAGCTTTCTTT.

This clone was seen a handful of times. The V gene is TRBV5-4, the J gene TRBJ1-1; 7 nucleotides agree with TRBD1. Germline trimming cut 4 bases from V and 0 bases from J; bases unmatched to any gene: 6. Per the germline V gene, CDR1 is SGHNT and CDR2 is YYREEE (reference sequence). The CDR3 is 15 residues long. CDR3 DNA: TGTGCCAGCAGCCCCCCAGGGGGAATGAACACTGAAGCTTTCTTT. Its translation is CASSPPGGMNTEAFF.

The gene calls are TRBV10-3 and TRBJ2-3; D gene unclear. The V and J ends lost 2 bases and 1 base respectively, with 13 bases between them. CDR3 length equals 16 residues. Germline V gene lookup returns CDR1 ENHRY and CDR2 SYGVKD. CDR3 sequence (DNA): TGTGCCATCAGTGAGGTGGTGGGCTACGGCACAGATACGCAGTATTTT. Translating it yields CAISEVVGYGTDTQYF.

This clone was recorded many times. Other DNA sequences of this sample code for an identical CDR3. The chain employs TRBV28 and TRBJ1-2; D is uncertain. The germline V gene encodes CDR1 MDHEN and CDR2 SYDVKM. Between the trimmed V and J ends, which lost 5 bases and 4 bases, there was a span of 8 bases. CDR3 length: 12 residues. This CDR3 is CASSTTAYGYTF. DNA for the CDR3: TGTGCCAGCAGTACCACTGCCTATGGCTACACCTTC.